This T cell receptor beta chain appears in the sequencing data of a study of T cells expressing NK-cell markers. TCRdb reprocessed the 5' RACE reads and stores each CDR3 protein as one record, lacking DNA. The data show about 160,000 distinct CDR3 sequences, and the top ten clones hold less than 20%. This CDR3 has 16 amino acids. Germline assignment: CDR1 SGHVS and CDR2 FQNEAQ. The sequence was obtained from a woman aged 18-70 years in good health. V gene TRBV7-8 combines with J gene TRBJ2-7; the TCRdb call, TRBD2, lacks DNA for checking. Sequenced: blood T cells: a sorted CD56 or NKG2C T cell subset, CD4+ or CD8+ T cells, or bulk PBMC T cells (not recorded which). This CDR3 is CASSLAVAGENYEQYF.